This T cell receptor beta chain was captured in a study of beta chain features in type 1 diabetes. Germline assignment: CDR1 SEHNR and CDR2 FQNEAQ (reference sequence). The V and J ends lost 3 bases and 4 bases respectively, with 13 bases between them. The CDR3 loop spans 15 amino acids. Findings and limits, study-wide: Among type 1 diabetes patients, VDJ junctions had fewer insertions and more deletions. A moderate, significant TCRB CDR3 shortening appeared in type 1 diabetes across four CD4+ subsets. cDNA sequencing could over-represent cells with high TCR expression.

In its sample, this clone was seen a few times. No antigen is known for it. Expressed TCRB transcripts were sequenced after all isolated RNA was converted to cDNA. Method: immunoSEQ multiplex PCR; TCRdb's copy keeps in-frame clones and lacks some. The sample includes about 300,000 clones, approximately 8% of them seen just once. The sequenced material came from central memory CD4+ T cells from blood. The TCR sequence derives from a young woman in good health. The rearrangement uses TRBV7-9 and TRBJ1-3; D not certain. CDR3 coding DNA: TGTGCCAGCAGCTTTGACGTGGGGTTAGGAAACACCATATATTTT. Amino acids: CASSFDVGLGNTIYF.